The clone carrying this T cell receptor (beta chain) appeared many times. The antigen remains undetermined. V was shortened by 4 bases and J by 1 base, with 5 bases between the two germline ends. The CDR3 is made up of 13 amino acids. From germline, CDR1 is LNHNV and CDR2 YYDKDF (reference sequence). The source of the sample is a study of CD8+CD57+ T cells in acquired aplastic anemia. Study results and caveats: Patient and control CD8+ Simpson's diversity was not significantly different. Roughly 31 CD8+ CDR3 sequences occurred in both the patients and the controls.

Flow cytometry had shown expanded CD8+CD57+ cells in the patients chosen for sequencing. No patient had been given any therapy when blood was sampled. Template material for TCR beta VDJ and CDR3 profiling consisted of genomic DNA. TCRdb redid the calling of the reads with MiXCR, one entry per CDR3 protein. The sample holds under 250,000 distinct CDR3 sequences, around 45% seen once. This sequence was found in a human donor with aplastic anemia. This chain connects TRBV15 to TRBJ1-3; D possibly corresponds to TRBD1 (5 bases). Sequenced sample: sorted CD4+, CD8+, or CD8+CD57+ T cells (not recorded which) from PBMCs. The CDR3 nucleotides read TGTGCCACCAGCACAGGGTCTGGAAACACCATATATTTT. It translates to CATSTGSGNTIYF.